This T cell receptor (beta chain) was identified during a study of blood T cell repertoires in COVID-19. Across the whole study: Donors in the United States, Italy and Spain gave samples during acute or convalescent COVID-19. PBMCs, B-cell-depleted T cells, or T cells provided the cDNA or gDNA that made up the material.

Original data processing: Quantification of nucleated cells was approximated via reference gene primer amplification. The assay was immunoSEQ multiplex PCR, and TCRdb's table has in-frame clones only and misses some. The V and J calls and the clone size are those of that table, but D and trimming were determined from the DNA. The sample yields some 15,000 clones, approximately 88% seen once. Trimming removed 0 bases at V and 4 bases at J, with 6 bases between. CDR3 length: 12 residues. Germline CDR1 reads GTSNPN; CDR2 reads SVGIG (reference sequence). The sample was peripheral blood. This TCR was recovered from a human donor in a cohort sampled during active COVID-19. The rearrangement uses TRBV30 and TRBJ1-2; D gene unclear. CDR3 sequence: CAWSVRGYGYTF. The CDR3 nucleotides are TGTGCCTGGAGTGTACGAGGCTATGGCTACACCTTC.